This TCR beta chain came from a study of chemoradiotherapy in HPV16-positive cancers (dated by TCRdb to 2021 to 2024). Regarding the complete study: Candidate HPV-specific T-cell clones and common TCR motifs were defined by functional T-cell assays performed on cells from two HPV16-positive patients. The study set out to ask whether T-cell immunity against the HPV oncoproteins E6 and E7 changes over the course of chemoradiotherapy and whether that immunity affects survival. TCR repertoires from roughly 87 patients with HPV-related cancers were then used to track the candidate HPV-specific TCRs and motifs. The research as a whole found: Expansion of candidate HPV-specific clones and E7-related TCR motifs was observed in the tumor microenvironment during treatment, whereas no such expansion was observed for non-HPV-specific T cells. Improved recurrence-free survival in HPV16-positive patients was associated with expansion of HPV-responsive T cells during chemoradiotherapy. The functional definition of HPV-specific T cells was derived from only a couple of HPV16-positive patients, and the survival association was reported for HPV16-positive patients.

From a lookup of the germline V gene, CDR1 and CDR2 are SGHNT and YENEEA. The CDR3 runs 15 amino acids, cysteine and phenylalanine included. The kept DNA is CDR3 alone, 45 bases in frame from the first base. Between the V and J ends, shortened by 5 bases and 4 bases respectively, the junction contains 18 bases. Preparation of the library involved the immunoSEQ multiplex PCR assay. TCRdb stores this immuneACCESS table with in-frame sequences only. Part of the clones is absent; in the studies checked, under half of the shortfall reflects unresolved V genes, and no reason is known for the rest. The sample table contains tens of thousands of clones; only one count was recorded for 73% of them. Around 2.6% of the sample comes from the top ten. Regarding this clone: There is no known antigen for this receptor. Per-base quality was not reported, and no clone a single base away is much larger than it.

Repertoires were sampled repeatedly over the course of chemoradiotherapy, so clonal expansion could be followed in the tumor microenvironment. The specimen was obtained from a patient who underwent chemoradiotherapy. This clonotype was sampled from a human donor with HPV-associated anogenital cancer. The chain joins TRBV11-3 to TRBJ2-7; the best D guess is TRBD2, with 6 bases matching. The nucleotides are TGTGCCAGCAGCCCGGGACTTAACAGAGAGTACGAGCAGTACTTC. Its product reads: CASSPGLNREYEQYF.